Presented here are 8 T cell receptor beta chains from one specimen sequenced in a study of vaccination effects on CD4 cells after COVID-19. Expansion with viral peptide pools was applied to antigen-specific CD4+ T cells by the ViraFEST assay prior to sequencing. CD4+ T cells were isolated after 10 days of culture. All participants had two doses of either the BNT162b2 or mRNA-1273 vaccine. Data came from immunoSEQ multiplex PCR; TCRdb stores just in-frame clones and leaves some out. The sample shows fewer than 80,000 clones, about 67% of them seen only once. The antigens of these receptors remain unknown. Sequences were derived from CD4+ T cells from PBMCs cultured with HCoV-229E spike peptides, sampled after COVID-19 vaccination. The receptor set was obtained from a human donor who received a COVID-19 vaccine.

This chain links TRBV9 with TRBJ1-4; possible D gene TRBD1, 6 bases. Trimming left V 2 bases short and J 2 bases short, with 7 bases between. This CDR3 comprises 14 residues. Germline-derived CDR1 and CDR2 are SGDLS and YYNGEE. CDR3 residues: CASSVTGTNEKLFF. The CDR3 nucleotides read TGTGCCAGCAGCGTCACAGGGACTAATGAAAAACTGTTTTTT.

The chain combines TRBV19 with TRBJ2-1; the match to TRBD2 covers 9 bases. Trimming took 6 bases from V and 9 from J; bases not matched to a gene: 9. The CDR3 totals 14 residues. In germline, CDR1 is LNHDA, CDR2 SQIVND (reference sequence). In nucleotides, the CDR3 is TGTGCCAGTAGGCCAGCGGGGGGCCGGGGTGAGCAGTTCTTC. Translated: CASRPAGGRGEQFF.

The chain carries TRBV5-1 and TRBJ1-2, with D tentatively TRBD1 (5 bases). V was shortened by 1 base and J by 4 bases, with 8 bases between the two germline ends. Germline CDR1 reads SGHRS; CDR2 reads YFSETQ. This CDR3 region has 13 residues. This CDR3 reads CASSLSQGYGYTF. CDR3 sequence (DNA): TGCGCCAGCAGCTTGAGCCAGGGCTATGGCTACACCTTC.

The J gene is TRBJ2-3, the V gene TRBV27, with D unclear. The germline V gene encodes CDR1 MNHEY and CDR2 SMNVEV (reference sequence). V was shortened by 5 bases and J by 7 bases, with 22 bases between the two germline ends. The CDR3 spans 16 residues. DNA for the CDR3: TGTGCCAGCAGTCCCTACTCGGGCAGCAACCTTAATACGCAGTATTTT. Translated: CASSPYSGSNLNTQYF.

In DNA form, the CDR3 reads TGTGCCAGCAGCCTCCTCACCGGGGAGCTGTTTTTT. Translated, it gives CASSLLTGELFF. V usage is TRBV11-1 and J usage is TRBJ2-2; no clear D. This CDR3 is built from 12 residues. V lost 5 bases and J lost 4, with 5 bases in between. Germline CDR1 is SGHAT and CDR2 is FQDESV (reference sequence).

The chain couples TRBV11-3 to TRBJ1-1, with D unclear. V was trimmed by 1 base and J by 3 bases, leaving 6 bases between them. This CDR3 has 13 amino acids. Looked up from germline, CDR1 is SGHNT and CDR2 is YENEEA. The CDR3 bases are TGTGCCAGCAGCTTAGGACCGTACACTGAAGCTTTCTTT. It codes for CASSLGPYTEAFF.

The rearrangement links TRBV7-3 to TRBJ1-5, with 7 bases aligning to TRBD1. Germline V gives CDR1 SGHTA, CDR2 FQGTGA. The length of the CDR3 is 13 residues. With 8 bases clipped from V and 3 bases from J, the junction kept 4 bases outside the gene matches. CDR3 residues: CASAGQNNQPQHF. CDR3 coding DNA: TGTGCCAGCGCGGGACAGAACAATCAGCCCCAGCATTTT.

The CDR3 loop reads CASSLGRLAGGPSYNEQFF. The CDR3 bases are TGTGCCAGCAGCTTAGGACGTCTAGCGGGGGGCCCCTCCTACAATGAGCAGTTCTTC. This chain links TRBV11-2 with TRBJ2-1; 11 bases are a match to TRBD2. Germline V CDR1 and CDR2: SGHAT, FQNNGV. V trimming: 1 base; J trimming: 0 bases; junction bases outside the gene matches: 8. The CDR3 spans 19 residues.